The next 21 T cell receptor beta chains were all read from a single sample in a study of CD8 T cells in ankylosing spondylitis. Study-wide results and limits: The study identified a TCR beta motif of 7 or 8 highly homologous variants that appeared characteristic of ankylosing spondylitis blood.

Which antigens these TCRs recognize remains unknown. TCRdb re-called the 5' RACE reads with MiXCR, one entry per CDR3 protein. This table has 400,000 or so distinct CDR3 sequences, about 25% appearing once. The sequenced sample was blood, either unsorted or a sorted T cell fraction (not recorded which). The receptors derive from a male donor with ankylosing spondylitis.

V and J are TRBV20-1 and TRBJ2-1; 8 positions match TRBD2. The CDR3 is 15 residues long. The V and J ends lost 6 bases and 1 base, in that order; junction bases with no gene match: 8. Looked up from germline, CDR1 is DFQATT and CDR2 is SNEGSKA (reference sequence). CDR3 bases: TGCAGTGCCCACGTTGCTAGCGGGTCCTACAATGAGCAGTTCTTC. This translates into CSAHVASGSYNEQFF.

There are a few counts of this clonotype. This chain's CDR3 is CASSSEYQETQYF. The CDR3 DNA reads TGCGCCAGCAGCTCGGAATACCAAGAGACCCAGTACTTC. The chain recombines TRBV5-1 with TRBJ2-5; no firm D call. The CDR3 has 13 residues. CDR1 and CDR2 from the germline V gene are SGHRS and YFSETQ. The germline V and J ends were trimmed by 3 bases and 0 bases, with 6 bases remaining between them.

V usage is TRBV7-2 and J usage is TRBJ2-3; TRBD2 matches 10 bases. V gave up 3 bases and J gave up 0 bases; unmatched junction bases: 6. The CDR3 consists of 17 residues. The germline V gene encodes CDR1 SGHTA and CDR2 FQGNSA. The CDR3 reads CASSFSGSGRSTDTQYF. The CDR3 DNA is TGTGCCAGCAGCTTTAGTGGTAGCGGGAGGAGCACAGATACGCAGTATTTT.

The chain has TRBV7-2 and TRBJ1-3; 9 bases are a match to TRBD1. There are 15 residues in the CDR3. In germline, CDR1 is SGHTA, CDR2 FQGNSA. With V trimmed by 3 bases and J by 2 bases, 2 bases remained unmatched. CDR3 bases: TGTGCCAGCAGCTTCCGACAGGGGGCTGGAAACACCATATATTTT. Amino acid sequence: CASSFRQGAGNTIYF.

The V gene is TRBV20-1, the J gene TRBJ1-6; D ambiguous. CDR3 length: 15 residues. Trimming took off 0 bases at V and 1 base at J, with 7 bases between the two ends. Germline values: CDR1 DFQATT, CDR2 SNEGSKA (reference sequence). The chain's CDR3 is CSARDLSSYNSPLHF. For the CDR3, the DNA is TGCAGTGCTAGAGATCTGAGTTCCTATAATTCACCCCTCCACTTT.

The rearrangement uses TRBV6-1 and TRBJ2-5, with no clear D. Germline V gene data show CDR1 as MNHNS and CDR2 as SASEGT. V lost 7 bases and J lost 4, with 13 bases in between. The CDR3 sequence is 13 residues long. Here the CDR3 DNA reads TGTGCCAGCAAAATTACAATTGGAGAGACCCAGTACTTC. Its translation is CASKITIGETQYF.

The sample holds a few counts of this clonotype. The chain's CDR3 is CATSARGETQYF. The CDR3 DNA reads TGTGCCACCAGTGCCCGGGGAGAGACCCAGTACTTC. The rearrangement uses TRBV24-1 and TRBJ2-5; D is possibly TRBD2 (5 bases). V was shortened by 5 bases and J by 4 bases, with 7 bases between the two germline ends. This CDR3 is 12 amino acids long. CDR1 and CDR2 (germline): KGHDR, SFDVKD.

A single count supports this clonotype. The rearrangement uses TRBV2 and TRBJ1-2, with unresolved D. V was trimmed by 7 bases and J by 8 bases, leaving 11 bases between them. The CDR3 totals 11 residues. Germline lookup yields CDR1 SNHLY and CDR2 FYNNEI. Here the CDR3 reads CASTGDWGYTF. The CDR3 coding sequence is TGTGCCAGCACAGGAGATTGGGGCTACACCTTC.

This clonotype was picked up a small number of times. This chain uses TRBV28 with TRBJ2-1, with 9 bases fitting TRBD2. Per the germline V gene, CDR1 is MDHEN and CDR2 is SYDVKM. This CDR3 comprises 16 residues. V shed 3 bases and J 2 bases; nucleotides not matched to a gene: 5. Here the CDR3 reads CASSFYAGGPYNEQFF. Here the CDR3 DNA reads TGTGCCAGCAGTTTTTACGCGGGAGGGCCCTACAATGAGCAGTTCTTC.

This clonotype was seen repeatedly, ten times or more. J is TRBJ2-1 and V is TRBV10-3; 9 bases are shared with TRBD2. The CDR3 covers 15 residues. V lost 3 bases and J lost 5; bases outside the gene matches: 5. Germline CDR1 and CDR2: ENHRY and SYGVKD. CDR3 sequence reads: CAISDSGRQNNEQFF. The CDR3 region has the DNA TGTGCCATCAGTGATAGCGGGAGACAAAACAATGAGCAGTTCTTC.

This clonotype occurred a few times. V usage is TRBV5-1 and J usage is TRBJ2-7, with D maybe TRBD2 (5 bases). Per germline, CDR1 SGHRS and CDR2 YFSETQ. CDR3 length: 15 residues. V was trimmed by 2 bases and J by 2 bases, leaving 14 bases between them. The CDR3 region is CASSLAEARTYEQYF. Here the CDR3 DNA reads TGCGCCAGCAGCTTAGCGGAGGCAAGGACCTACGAGCAGTACTTC.

The V gene is TRBV19, the J gene TRBJ1-2; D is unresolved. The CDR3 length is 15 residues. The germline gives CDR1 LNHDA, CDR2 SQIVND (reference sequence). The V end was cut by 5 bases, the J end by 2 bases, with 15 bases between. The CDR3 region is CASSPFFEVNYGYTF. CDR3 DNA: TGTGCCAGTAGTCCCTTTTTTGAGGTCAACTATGGCTACACCTTC. The full variable domain, completed using reference TRBV19 and TRBJ1-2, is DGGITQSPKYLFRKEGQNVTLSCEQNLNHDAMYWYRQDPGQGLRLIYYSQIVNDFQKGDIAEGYSVSREKKESFPLTVTSAQKNPTAFYLCASSPFFEVNYGYTFGSGTRLTVV.

This clonotype came up many times. V usage is TRBV7-2 and J usage is TRBJ2-3; unclear D gene. The germline V and J ends were trimmed by 0 bases and 1 base, with 8 bases remaining between them. CDR3 length: 15 amino acids. The germline V gene encodes CDR1 SGHTA and CDR2 FQGNSA. As DNA, the CDR3 is TGTGCCAGCAGCTTAGCGGCAGGTGGCACAGATACGCAGTATTTT. Its protein is CASSLAAGGTDTQYF.

This clonotype was found a few times. Here the CDR3 DNA reads TGTGCCAGCAGCTTAGATCGACTAGCGGGCTACGAGCAGTACGTC. Translating gives CASSLDRLAGYEQYV. The chain combines TRBV7-8 with TRBJ2-7, with 10 bases matching TRBD2. Trimming removed 1 base from V and 3 bases from J; junction bases left unmatched: 3. Germline-derived CDR1 and CDR2 are SGHVS and FQNEAQ. CDR3 length: 15 amino acids.

The chain recombines TRBV12-3 or TRBV12-4 with TRBJ1-2; 8 bases agree with TRBD1. V lost 5 bases, J lost 3 bases, and 8 bases stayed unmatched. The CDR3 sequence is 15 residues long. The CDR3 protein is CASSLSQGAYYGYTF. The CDR3 bases are TGTGCCAGCAGTCTGTCCCAGGGGGCTTACTATGGCTACACCTTC.

This clonotype was recorded a few times. The rearrangement joins TRBV29-1 to TRBJ2-2, with TRBD1 matching over 11 bases. V gave up 7 bases and J gave up 2 bases; unmatched junction bases: 6. In germline, CDR1 is SQVTM, CDR2 ANQGSEA. CDR3 length equals 15 residues. The CDR3 DNA is TGCAGCGCCATGGACAGGGGGCGAAACACCGGGGAGCTGTTTTTT. The encoded protein is CSAMDRGRNTGELFF.

The V call is TRBV9, the J call TRBJ2-7; D remains unclear. CDR1 and CDR2 from the germline V gene are SGDLS and YYNGEE. The CDR3 loop spans 14 amino acids. The V end was cut by 3 bases, the J end by 2 bases, with 12 bases between. The CDR3 spells CASSARTLPYEQYV. CDR3 bases: TGTGCCAGCAGCGCGAGGACCCTACCCTACGAGCAGTACGTC.

This clonotype was detected only a few times. V and J are TRBV3-1 and TRBJ2-7; D is unclear. This CDR3 contains 11 residues. Germline V gene sequence: CDR1 LGHDT, CDR2 YNNKEL (reference sequence). V lost 3 bases, J lost 4 bases, and 4 bases lay in between. The CDR3 spells CASSHGYEQYF. CDR3 sequence (DNA): TGTGCCAGCAGCCACGGTTACGAGCAGTACTTC.

This clonotype was seen only a few times. V is TRBV7-2 and J is TRBJ2-1; TRBD1 or TRBD2 may be the D gene (6 bases each). The CDR3 is made up of 13 amino acids. V gave up 3 bases and J gave up 9 bases, with 12 bases separating them. Germline V lookup: CDR1 SGHTA, CDR2 FQGNSA. The CDR3, as DNA: TGTGCCAGCAGCTTTACAGGGAGGACTGAGCAGTTCTTC. Amino acid sequence: CASSFTGRTEQFF. Complete variable domain (other parts from reference TRBV7-2 and TRBJ2-1): GAGVSQSPSNKVTEKGKDVELRCDPISGHTALYWYRQSLGQGLEFLIYFQGNSAPDKSGLPSDRFSAERTGGSVSTLTIQRTQQEDSAVYLCASSFTGRTEQFFGPGTRLTVL.

The chain joins TRBV5-6 to TRBJ1-2, with D possibly matching TRBD1 (5 bases). Trimming removed 0 bases from V and 8 bases from J, with 11 bases in between. Germline V gene data show CDR1 as SGHDT and CDR2 as YYEEEE. This CDR3 comprises 13 residues. CDR3 bases: TGTGCCAGCAGCTTGGTGCAGGGACGGGGCTACACCTTC. Its translation is CASSLVQGRGYTF.

In this sample, this clonotype turned up a few times. The V call is TRBV6-1, the J call TRBJ1-5; D not resolved. Germline V gene lookup returns CDR1 MNHNS and CDR2 SASEGT. The CDR3 sequence is 11 residues long. V lost 4 bases and J 11 bases, leaving 9 bases between the germline ends. In nucleotides, the CDR3 is TGTGCCAGCAGTGTTCCGGGCTCCCAGCATTTT. Its protein product is CASSVPGSQHF.